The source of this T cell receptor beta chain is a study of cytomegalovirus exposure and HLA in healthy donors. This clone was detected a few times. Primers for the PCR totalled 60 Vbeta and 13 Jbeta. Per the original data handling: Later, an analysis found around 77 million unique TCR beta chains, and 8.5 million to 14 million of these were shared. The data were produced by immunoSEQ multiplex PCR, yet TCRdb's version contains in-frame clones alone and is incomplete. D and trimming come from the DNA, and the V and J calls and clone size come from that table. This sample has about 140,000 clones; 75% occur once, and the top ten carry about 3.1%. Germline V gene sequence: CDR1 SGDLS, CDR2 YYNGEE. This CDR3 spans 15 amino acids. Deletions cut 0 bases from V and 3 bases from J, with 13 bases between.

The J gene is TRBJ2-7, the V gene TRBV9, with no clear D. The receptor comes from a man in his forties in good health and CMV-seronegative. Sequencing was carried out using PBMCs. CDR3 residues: CASSVGSPGSYEQYF. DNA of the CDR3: TGTGCCAGCAGCGTAGGGTCTCCGGGTAGCTACGAGCAGTACTTC.